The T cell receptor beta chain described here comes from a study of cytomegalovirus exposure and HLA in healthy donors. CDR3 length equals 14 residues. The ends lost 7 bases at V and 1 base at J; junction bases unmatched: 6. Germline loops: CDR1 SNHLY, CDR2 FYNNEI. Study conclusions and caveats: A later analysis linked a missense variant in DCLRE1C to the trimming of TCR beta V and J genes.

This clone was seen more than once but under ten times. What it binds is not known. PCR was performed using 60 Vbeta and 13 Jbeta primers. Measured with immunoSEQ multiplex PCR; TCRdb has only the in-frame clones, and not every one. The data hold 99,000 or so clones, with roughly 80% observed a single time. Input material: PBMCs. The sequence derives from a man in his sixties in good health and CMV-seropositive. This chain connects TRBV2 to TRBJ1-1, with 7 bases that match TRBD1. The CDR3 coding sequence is TGTGCCAGCACCAGACAGGGACCGAACACTGAAGCTTTCTTT. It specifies CASTRQGPNTEAFF.